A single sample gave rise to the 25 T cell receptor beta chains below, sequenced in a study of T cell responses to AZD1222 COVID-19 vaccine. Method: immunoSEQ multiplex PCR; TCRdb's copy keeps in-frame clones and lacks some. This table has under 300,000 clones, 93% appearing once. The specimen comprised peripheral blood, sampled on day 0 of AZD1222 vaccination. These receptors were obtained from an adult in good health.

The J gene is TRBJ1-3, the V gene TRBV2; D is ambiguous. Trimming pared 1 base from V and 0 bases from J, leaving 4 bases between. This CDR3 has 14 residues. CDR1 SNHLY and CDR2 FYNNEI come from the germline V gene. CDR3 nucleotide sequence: TGTGCCAGCAGTGAAGAATACTCTGGAAACACCATATATTTT. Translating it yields CASSEEYSGNTIYF.

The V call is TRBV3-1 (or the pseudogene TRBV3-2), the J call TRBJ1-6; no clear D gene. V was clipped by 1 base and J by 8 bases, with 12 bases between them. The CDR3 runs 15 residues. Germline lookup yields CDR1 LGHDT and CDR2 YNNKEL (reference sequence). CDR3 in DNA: TGTGCCAGCAGCCAAGTCCTTGGGAGCGATTCACCCCTCCACTTT. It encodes CASSQVLGSDSPLHF.

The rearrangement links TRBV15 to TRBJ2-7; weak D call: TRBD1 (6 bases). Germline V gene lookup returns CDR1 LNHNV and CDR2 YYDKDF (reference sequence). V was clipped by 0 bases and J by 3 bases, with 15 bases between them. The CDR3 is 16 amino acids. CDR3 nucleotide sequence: TGTGCCACCAGCAGAGATTTGCCGGACAGCATCTACGAGCAGTACTTC. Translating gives CATSRDLPDSIYEQYF. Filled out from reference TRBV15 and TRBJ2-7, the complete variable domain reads DAMVIQNPRYQVTQFGKPVTLSCSQTLNHNVMYWYQQKSSQAPKLLFHYYDKDFNNEADTPDNFQSRRPNTSFCFLDIRSPGLGDTAMYLCATSRDLPDSIYEQYFGPGTRLTVT.

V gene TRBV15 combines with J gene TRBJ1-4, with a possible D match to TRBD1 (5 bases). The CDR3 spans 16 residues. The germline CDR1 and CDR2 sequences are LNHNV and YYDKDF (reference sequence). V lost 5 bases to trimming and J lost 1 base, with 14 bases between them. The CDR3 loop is CATSPRAPVTNEKLFF. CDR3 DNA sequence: TGTGCCACCAGCCCCAGGGCGCCAGTAACTAATGAAAAACTGTTTTTT.

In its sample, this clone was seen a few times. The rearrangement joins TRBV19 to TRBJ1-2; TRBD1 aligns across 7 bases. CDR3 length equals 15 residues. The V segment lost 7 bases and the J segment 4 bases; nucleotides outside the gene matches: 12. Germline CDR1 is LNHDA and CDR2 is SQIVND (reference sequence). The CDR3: CASTLIGGTAYGYTF. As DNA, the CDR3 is TGTGCCAGTACCCTTATTGGCGGGACAGCCTATGGCTACACCTTC.

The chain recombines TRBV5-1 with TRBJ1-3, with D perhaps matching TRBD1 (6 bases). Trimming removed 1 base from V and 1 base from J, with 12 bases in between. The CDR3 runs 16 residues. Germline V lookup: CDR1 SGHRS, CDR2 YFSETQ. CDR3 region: CASSLWTVSSGNTIYF. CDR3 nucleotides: TGCGCCAGCAGCTTGTGGACAGTATCTTCTGGAAACACCATATATTTT.

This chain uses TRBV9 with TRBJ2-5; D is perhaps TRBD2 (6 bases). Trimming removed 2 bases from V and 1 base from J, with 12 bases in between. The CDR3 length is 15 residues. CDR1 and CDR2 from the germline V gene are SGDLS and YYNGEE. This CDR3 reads CASSVVGTSQETQYF. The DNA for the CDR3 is TGTGCCAGCAGCGTCGTCGGGACTTCCCAAGAGACCCAGTACTTC.

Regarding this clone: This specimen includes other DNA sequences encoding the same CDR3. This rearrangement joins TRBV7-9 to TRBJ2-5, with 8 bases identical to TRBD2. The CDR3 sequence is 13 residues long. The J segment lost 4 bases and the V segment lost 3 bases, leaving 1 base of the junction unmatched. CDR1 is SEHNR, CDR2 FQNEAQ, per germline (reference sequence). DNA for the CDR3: TGTGCCAGCAGCTTGGCGGGGGGAGAGACCCAGTACTTC. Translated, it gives CASSLAGGETQYF.

Here the CDR3 DNA reads TGTGCCAGTAGTATGGGCAGATCCTATGGCTACACCTTC. This translates into CASSMGRSYGYTF. The V and J genes are TRBV19 and TRBJ1-2; no clear D gene. The CDR3 totals 13 residues. Trimming took off 3 bases at V and 4 bases at J, with 9 bases between the two ends. Germline V gene sequence: CDR1 LNHDA, CDR2 SQIVND (reference sequence). Complete variable domain (other parts from reference TRBV19 and TRBJ1-2): DGGITQSPKYLFRKEGQNVTLSCEQNLNHDAMYWYRQDPGQGLRLIYYSQIVNDFQKGDIAEGYSVSREKKESFPLTVTSAQKNPTAFYLCASSMGRSYGYTFGSGTRLTVV.

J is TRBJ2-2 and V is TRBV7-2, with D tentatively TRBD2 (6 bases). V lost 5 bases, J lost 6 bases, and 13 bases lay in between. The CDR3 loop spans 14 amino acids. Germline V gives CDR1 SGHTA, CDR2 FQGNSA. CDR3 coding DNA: TGTGCCAGCAGCCCCCGACTAGGGGCCGGGGAGCTGTTTTTT. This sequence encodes CASSPRLGAGELFF.

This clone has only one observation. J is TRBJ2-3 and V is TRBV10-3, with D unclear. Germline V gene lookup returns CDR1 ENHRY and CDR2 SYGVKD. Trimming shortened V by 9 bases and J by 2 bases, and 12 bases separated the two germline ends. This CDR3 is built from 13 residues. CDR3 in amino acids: CAIGPPSTDTQYF. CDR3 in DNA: TGTGCCATTGGCCCTCCCTCCACAGATACGCAGTATTTT.

The DNA of the CDR3 is TGCGCCAGCAGCCCCGGACAGGGACGGTCTTATAGCAATCAGCCCCAGCATTTT. It yields the protein CASSPGQGRSYSNQPQHF. This sequence joins TRBV4-1 and TRBJ1-5, with 8 bases fitting TRBD1. The CDR3 covers 18 residues. Germline V lookup: CDR1 MGHRA, CDR2 YSYEKL. J gave up 0 bases and V 4 bases, and 11 bases lay outside the gene matches.

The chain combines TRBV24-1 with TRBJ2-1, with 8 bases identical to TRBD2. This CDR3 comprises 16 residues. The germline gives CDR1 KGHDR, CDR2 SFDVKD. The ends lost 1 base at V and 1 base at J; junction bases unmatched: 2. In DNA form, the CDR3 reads TGTGCCACCAGTGATTTTGCGGGAGGATCCTACAATGAGCAGTTCTTC. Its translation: CATSDFAGGSYNEQFF.

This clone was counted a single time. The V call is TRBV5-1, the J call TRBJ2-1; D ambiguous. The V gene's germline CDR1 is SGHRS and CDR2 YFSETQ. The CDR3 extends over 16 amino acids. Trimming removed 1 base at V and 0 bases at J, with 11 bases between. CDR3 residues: CASSLSTASSYNEQFF. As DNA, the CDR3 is TGCGCCAGCAGCTTGAGTACGGCTAGCTCCTACAATGAGCAGTTCTTC.

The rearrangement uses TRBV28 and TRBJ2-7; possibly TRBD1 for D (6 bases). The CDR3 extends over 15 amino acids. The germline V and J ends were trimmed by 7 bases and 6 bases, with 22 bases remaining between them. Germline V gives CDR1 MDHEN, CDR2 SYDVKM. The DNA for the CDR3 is TGTGCCAGCACCCCCTCTCTGGGGGCAGGGGTCGAGCAGTACTTC. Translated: CASTPSLGAGVEQYF.

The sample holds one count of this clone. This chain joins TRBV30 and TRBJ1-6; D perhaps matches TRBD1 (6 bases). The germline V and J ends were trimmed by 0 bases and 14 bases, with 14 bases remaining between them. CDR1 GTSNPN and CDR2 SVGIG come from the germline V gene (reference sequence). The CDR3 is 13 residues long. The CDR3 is CAWSVPRGSALHF. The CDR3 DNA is TGTGCCTGGAGTGTACCCAGGGGAAGTGCCCTCCACTTT.

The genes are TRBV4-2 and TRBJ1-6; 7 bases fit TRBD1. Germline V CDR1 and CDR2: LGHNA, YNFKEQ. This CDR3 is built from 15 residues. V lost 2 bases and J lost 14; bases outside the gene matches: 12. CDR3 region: CASSQPDRAQGALHF. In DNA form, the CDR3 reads TGTGCCAGCAGCCAACCTGACAGGGCGCAGGGGGCCCTCCACTTT.

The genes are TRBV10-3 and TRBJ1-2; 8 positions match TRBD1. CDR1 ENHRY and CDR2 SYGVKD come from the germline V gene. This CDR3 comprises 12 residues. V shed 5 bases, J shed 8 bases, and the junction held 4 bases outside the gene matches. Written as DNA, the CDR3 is TGTGCCATCAGTAGACAGGGGTCCGGCTACACCTTC. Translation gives CAISRQGSGYTF.

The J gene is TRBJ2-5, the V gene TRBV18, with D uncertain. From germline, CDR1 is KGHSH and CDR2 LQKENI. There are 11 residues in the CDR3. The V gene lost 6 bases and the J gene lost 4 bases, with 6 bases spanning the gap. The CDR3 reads CASSSSETQYF. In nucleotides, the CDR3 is TGTGCCAGCTCCTCCTCAGAGACCCAGTACTTC.

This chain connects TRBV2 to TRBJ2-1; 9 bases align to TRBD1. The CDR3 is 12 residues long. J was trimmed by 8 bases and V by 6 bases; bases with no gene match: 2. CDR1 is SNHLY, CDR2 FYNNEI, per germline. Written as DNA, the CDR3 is TGTGCCAGCAGGGACAGGGGCGATGAGCAGTTCTTC. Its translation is CASRDRGDEQFF. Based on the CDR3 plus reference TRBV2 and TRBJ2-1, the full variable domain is EPEVTQTPSHQVTQMGQEVILRCVPISNHLYFYWYRQILGQKVEFLVSFYNNEISEKSEIFDDQFSVERPDGSNFTLKIRSTKLEDSAMYFCASRDRGDEQFFGPGTRLTVL.

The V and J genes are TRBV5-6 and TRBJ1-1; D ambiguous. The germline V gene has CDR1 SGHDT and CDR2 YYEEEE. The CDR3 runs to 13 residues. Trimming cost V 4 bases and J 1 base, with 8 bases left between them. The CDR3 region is CASSARSNTEAFF. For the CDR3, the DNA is TGTGCCAGCAGCGCCCGTTCGAACACTGAAGCTTTCTTT. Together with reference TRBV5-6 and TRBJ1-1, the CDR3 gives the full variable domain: DAGVTQSPTHLIKTRGQQVTLRCSPKSGHDTVSWYQQALGQGPQFIFQYYEEEERQRGNFPDRFSGHQFPNYSSELNVNALLLGDSALYLCASSARSNTEAFFGQGTRLTVV.

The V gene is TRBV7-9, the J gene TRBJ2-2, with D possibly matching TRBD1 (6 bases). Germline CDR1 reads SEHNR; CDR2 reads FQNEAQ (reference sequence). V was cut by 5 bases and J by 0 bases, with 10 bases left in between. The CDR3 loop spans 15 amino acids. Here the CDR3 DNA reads TGTGCCAGCAGCATCAGGGGTCCGAACACCGGGGAGCTGTTTTTT. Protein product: CASSIRGPNTGELFF.

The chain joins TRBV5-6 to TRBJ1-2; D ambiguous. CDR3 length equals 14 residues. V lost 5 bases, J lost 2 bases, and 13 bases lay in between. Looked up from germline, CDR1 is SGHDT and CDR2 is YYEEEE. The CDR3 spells CASSRPPGNYGYTF. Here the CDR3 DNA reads TGTGCCAGCAGTCGCCCCCCGGGGAACTATGGCTACACCTTC.

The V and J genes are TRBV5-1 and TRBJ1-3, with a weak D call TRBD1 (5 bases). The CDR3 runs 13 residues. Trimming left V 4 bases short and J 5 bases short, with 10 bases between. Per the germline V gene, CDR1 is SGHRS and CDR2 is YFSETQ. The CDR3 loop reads CASSRDGRNTIYF. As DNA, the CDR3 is TGCGCCAGCAGCCGGGACGGCCGAAACACCATATATTTT.

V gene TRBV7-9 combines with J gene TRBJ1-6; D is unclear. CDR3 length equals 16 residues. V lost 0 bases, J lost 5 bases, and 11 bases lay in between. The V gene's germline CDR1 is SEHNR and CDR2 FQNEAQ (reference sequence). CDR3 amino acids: CASSLALSPNNSPLHF. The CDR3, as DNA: TGTGCCAGCAGCTTAGCCCTCTCCCCCAATAATTCACCCCTCCACTTT.